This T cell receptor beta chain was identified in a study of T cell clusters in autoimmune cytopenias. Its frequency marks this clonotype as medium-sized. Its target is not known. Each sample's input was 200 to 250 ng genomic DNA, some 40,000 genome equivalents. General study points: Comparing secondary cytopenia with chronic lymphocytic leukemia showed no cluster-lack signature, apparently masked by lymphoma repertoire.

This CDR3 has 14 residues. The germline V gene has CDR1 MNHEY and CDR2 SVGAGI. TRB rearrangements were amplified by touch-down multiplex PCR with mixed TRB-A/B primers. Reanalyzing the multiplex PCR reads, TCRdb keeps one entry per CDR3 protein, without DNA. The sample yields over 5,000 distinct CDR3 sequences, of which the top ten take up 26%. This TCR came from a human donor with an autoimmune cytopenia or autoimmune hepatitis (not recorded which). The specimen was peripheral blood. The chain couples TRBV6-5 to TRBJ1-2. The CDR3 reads CASSYSVDHYGYTF.